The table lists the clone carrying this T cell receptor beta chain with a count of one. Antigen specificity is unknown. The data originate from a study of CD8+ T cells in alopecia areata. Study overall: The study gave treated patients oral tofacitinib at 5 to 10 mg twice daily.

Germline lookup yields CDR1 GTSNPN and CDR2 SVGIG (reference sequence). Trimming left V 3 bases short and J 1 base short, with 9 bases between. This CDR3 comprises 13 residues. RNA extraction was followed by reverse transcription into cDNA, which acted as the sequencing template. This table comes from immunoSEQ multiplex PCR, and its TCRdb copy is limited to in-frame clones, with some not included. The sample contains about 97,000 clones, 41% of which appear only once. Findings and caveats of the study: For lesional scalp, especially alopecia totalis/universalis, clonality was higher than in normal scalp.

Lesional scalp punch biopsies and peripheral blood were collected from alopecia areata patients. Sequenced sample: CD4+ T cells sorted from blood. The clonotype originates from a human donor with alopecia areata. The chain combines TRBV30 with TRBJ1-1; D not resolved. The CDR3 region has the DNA TGTGCCTGGAGCGACTCGGGGAACACTGAAGCTTTCTTT. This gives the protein CAWSDSGNTEAFF.